Presented here are 25 T cell receptor beta chains from one specimen sequenced in a study of cytomegalovirus exposure and HLA in healthy donors. PCR amplification relied on 60 Vbeta primers (plus 13 Jbeta primers). Libraries were prepared by immunoSEQ multiplex PCR; TCRdb keeps only in-frame clonotypes and omits some of them. The sample shows tens of thousands of clones, roughly a tenth of them seen only once. Sequenced material: PBMCs. The receptors derive from a man aged 55 to 69 in good health and CMV-seropositive.

The gene calls are TRBV2 and TRBJ1-2; D is perhaps TRBD1 (6 bases). CDR1 is SNHLY and CDR2 is FYNNEI in the germline V gene. Trimming took off 7 bases at V and 2 bases at J, with 17 bases between the two ends. The length of the CDR3 is 15 residues. CDR3 nucleotides: TGTGCCAGCATCGCGACAGGCGTCCTCAACTATGGCTACACCTTC. Residues: CASIATGVLNYGYTF.

The J gene is TRBJ2-3, the V gene TRBV9; tentatively, D is TRBD2 (6 bases). Germline-derived CDR1 and CDR2 are SGDLS and YYNGEE. This CDR3 has 15 residues. Trimming shortened V by 2 bases and J by 0 bases, and 10 bases separated the two germline ends. CDR3 coding DNA: TGTGCCAGCAGCGTCCGCGGGACTAGCACAGATACGCAGTATTTT. This sequence encodes CASSVRGTSTDTQYF. Full variable domain (rest looked up from reference TRBV9 and TRBJ2-3): DSGVTQTPKHLITATGQRVTLRCSPRSGDLSVYWYQQSLDQGLQFLIQYYNGEERAKGNILERFSAQQFPDLHSELNLSSLELGDSALYFCASSVRGTSTDTQYFGPGTRLTVL.

This clone has only a few counts. The CDR3 does not close with the conserved phenylalanine or tryptophan, likely indicating a read error. The gene calls are TRBV29-1 and TRBJ1-2; D gene unclear. From germline, CDR1 is SQVTM and CDR2 ANQGSEA. The V gene lost 4 bases and the J gene lost 0 bases, with 3 bases spanning the gap. CDR3 length: 11 residues. CDR3 loop: CSVAANYGYTL. CDR3 DNA: TGCAGCGTTGCCGCTAACTATGGCTACACCTTA.

The sample holds a few counts of this clone. The chain has TRBV11-3 and TRBJ2-2, with a tentative D call TRBD2 (5 bases). The CDR3 runs to 14 residues. The V end lost 6 bases, the J end lost 2 bases, and 10 bases lay between the germline ends. CDR1 and CDR2 (germline): SGHNT, YENEEA. The CDR3 region is CASSTRQNTGELFF. CDR3 DNA sequence: TGTGCCAGCAGTACTAGACAAAACACCGGGGAGCTGTTTTTT.

CDR3 in amino acids: CAWSGDRGDEKLFF. CDR3 bases: TGTGCCTGGAGCGGGGACAGGGGGGATGAAAAACTGTTTTTT. The rearrangement uses TRBV30 and TRBJ1-4; TRBD1 aligns across 11 bases. V lost 3 bases and J lost 6; bases outside the gene matches: 3. Germline V lookup: CDR1 GTSNPN, CDR2 SVGIG (reference sequence). The CDR3 covers 14 residues. The complete variable domain, with remaining parts taken from reference TRBV30 and TRBJ1-4, reads SQTIHQWPATLVQPVGSPLSLECTVEGTSNPNLYWYRQAAGRGLQLLFYSVGIGQISSEVPQNLSASRPQDRQFILSSKKLLLSDSGFYLCAWSGDRGDEKLFFGSGTQLSVL.

The chain has TRBV28 and TRBJ2-2, with 7 nucleotides matching TRBD1. V was pared by 6 bases and J by 5 bases, with 6 bases of the junction left unmatched. The CDR3 has 14 residues. The germline V gene has CDR1 MDHEN and CDR2 SYDVKM. Here the CDR3 DNA reads TGTGCCAGCAGACCGGGACAGATAACCGGGGAGCTGTTTTTT. Protein sequence: CASRPGQITGELFF.

The rearrangement joins TRBV9 to TRBJ1-4; D is unclear. CDR1 is SGDLS and CDR2 is YYNGEE in the germline V gene. V lost 6 bases and J 0 bases, leaving 9 bases between the germline ends. The CDR3 consists of 14 residues. The CDR3 is CASNHSATNEKLFF. The CDR3 DNA reads TGTGCCAGCAACCACTCCGCAACTAATGAAAAACTGTTTTTT.

This CDR3 reads CASSAGEGGLTYEQYF. In DNA form, the CDR3 reads TGTGCCAGTAGTGCGGGAGAGGGGGGCCTAACCTACGAGCAGTACTTC. The chain couples TRBV19 to TRBJ2-7, with D tentatively TRBD2 (7 bases). This CDR3 is built from 16 residues. CDR1 is LNHDA and CDR2 is SQIVND in the germline V gene (reference sequence). V was clipped by 5 bases and J by 2 bases, with 19 bases between them. Complete variable domain (other parts from reference TRBV19 and TRBJ2-7): DGGITQSPKYLFRKEGQNVTLSCEQNLNHDAMYWYRQDPGQGLRLIYYSQIVNDFQKGDIAEGYSVSREKKESFPLTVTSAQKNPTAFYLCASSAGEGGLTYEQYFGPGTRLTVT.

This clone was counted a few times. V and J are TRBV27 and TRBJ2-1; the match to TRBD1 covers 12 bases. Germline CDR1 and CDR2: MNHEY and SMNVEV (reference sequence). Trimming took 2 bases from V and 1 from J; bases not matched to a gene: 3. The CDR3 spans 17 residues. For the CDR3, the DNA is TGTGCCAGCAGTTTAAGGGGACAGGGGGCTTCCTACAATGAGCAGTTCTTC. Its translation is CASSLRGQGASYNEQFF.

The chain joins TRBV18 to TRBJ2-1; the match to TRBD2 covers 8 bases. CDR3 size: 14 residues. CDR1 and CDR2 from the germline V gene are KGHSH and LQKENI. V gave up 6 bases and J gave up 8 bases; unmatched junction bases: 9. CDR3 coding DNA: TGTGCCAGCTCCCTTAGCGGGACCCAGGATGAGCAGTTCTTC. Translated, it gives CASSLSGTQDEQFF.

This clone was counted between two and nine times. The rearrangement links TRBV6-1 to TRBJ2-7, with D tentatively TRBD1 (5 bases). The CDR3 is made up of 14 amino acids. Germline assignment: CDR1 MNHNS and CDR2 SASEGT. V dropped 5 bases and J dropped 1 base, with 12 bases sitting between them. The CDR3 nucleotides read TGTGCCAGCAGTCCCTTGCAGGGTTCCTACGAGCAGTACGTC. Protein sequence: CASSPLQGSYEQYV.

The CDR3 sequence is CSVSQSGLNTEAFF. The DNA of the CDR3 is TGCAGCGTGAGTCAATCCGGGTTGAACACTGAAGCTTTCTTT. The chain links TRBV29-1 to TRBJ1-1; no clear D gene. Trimming removed 6 bases at V and 0 bases at J, with 14 bases between. Germline V gene data show CDR1 as SQVTM and CDR2 as ANQGSEA. CDR3 length: 14 residues.

This clone was counted between two and nine times. This chain links TRBV11-2 with TRBJ2-7; TRBD1 agrees at 8 bases. Losses at the gene ends were 1 base for V and 6 bases for J; bases not matched to a gene: 8. CDR1 SGHAT and CDR2 FQNNGV come from the germline V gene. The CDR3 loop spans 15 amino acids. The CDR3 nucleotides are TGTGCCAGCAGCTTAGGGCAGGGGGCGGCTCGCGAGCAGTACGTC. It is translated as CASSLGQGAAREQYV.

This clone has more than one count but fewer than ten. This sequence joins TRBV5-1 and TRBJ1-1; TRBD1 might be the D (6 bases). The germline V and J ends were trimmed by 2 bases and 1 base, with 12 bases remaining between them. CDR1 and CDR2 (germline): SGHRS, YFSETQ. This CDR3 spans 15 amino acids. CDR3 loop: CASSFGVGGNTEAFF. Here the CDR3 DNA reads TGCGCCAGCAGCTTTGGGGTAGGGGGGAACACTGAAGCTTTCTTT.

The gene calls are TRBV19 and TRBJ2-7, with 7 bases lining up with TRBD1. In germline, CDR1 is LNHDA, CDR2 SQIVND (reference sequence). J lost 0 bases, V lost 9 bases, and 17 bases had no gene match. The CDR3 length is 17 residues. CDR3 sequence reads: CASTAGFDRVGSYEQYF. The CDR3 bases are TGTGCCAGCACGGCAGGGTTTGACAGGGTTGGCTCCTACGAGCAGTACTTC.

The chain uses TRBV9 and TRBJ2-3, with D possibly matching TRBD2 (6 bases). This CDR3 has 16 residues. Trimming removed 0 bases from V and 3 bases from J, with 14 bases in between. Per the germline V gene, CDR1 is SGDLS and CDR2 is YYNGEE. CDR3 in amino acids: CASSVGRDGRTDTQYF. Written as DNA, the CDR3 is TGTGCCAGCAGCGTAGGTCGCGACGGGAGAACAGATACGCAGTATTTT.

The rearrangement uses TRBV18 and TRBJ2-3, with 7 bases aligning to TRBD2. The CDR3 has 16 residues. The ends lost 2 bases at V and 0 bases at J; junction bases unmatched: 5. Germline loops: CDR1 KGHSH, CDR2 LQKENI. CDR3 residues: CASSPSQRGSTDTQYF. The CDR3 coding sequence is TGTGCCAGCTCACCATCCCAGCGGGGTAGCACAGATACGCAGTATTTT.

This clone came up a few times. The chain links TRBV30 to TRBJ2-4; tentative D call: TRBD1 (5 bases). The CDR3 runs to 15 residues. Trimming stripped 2 bases from V and 9 bases from J, with 20 bases between. The germline V gene has CDR1 GTSNPN and CDR2 SVGIG (reference sequence). The CDR3 loop reads CAWSQTEGVITIQYF. The CDR3 coding sequence is TGTGCCTGGAGTCAGACAGAAGGGGTCATCACCATTCAGTACTTC.

This clone was seen a few times. The chain couples TRBV30 to TRBJ2-3; possibly TRBD2 for D (7 bases). V was pared by 5 bases and J by 0 bases, with 18 bases between. Germline V gives CDR1 GTSNPN, CDR2 SVGIG (reference sequence). CDR3 length: 16 residues. The CDR3 region is CAWALGGGPSTDTQYF. The CDR3 DNA reads TGTGCCTGGGCCCTTGGGGGGGGCCCTAGCACAGATACGCAGTATTTT.

This clone was observed a few times. This chain uses TRBV7-2 with TRBJ1-1; no reliable D call. The CDR3 length is 13 residues. The V end lost 4 bases, the J end lost 1 base, and 7 bases lay between the germline ends. Per germline, CDR1 SGHTA and CDR2 FQGNSA. CDR3 region: CASSSGSNTEAFF. The CDR3, as DNA: TGTGCCAGCAGCTCGGGGTCGAACACTGAAGCTTTCTTT.

This clone was observed a few times. The chain is built from TRBV5-4 and TRBJ2-1; 8 bases match TRBD2. The J segment lost 2 bases and the V segment lost 4 bases, leaving 5 bases of the junction unmatched. CDR1 is SGHNT, CDR2 YYREEE, per germline (reference sequence). The CDR3 covers 15 residues. As DNA, the CDR3 is TGTGCCAGCAGCGCGCCGGGACTAGCCTACAATGAGCAGTTCTTC. Its translation is CASSAPGLAYNEQFF.

This clone has more than one count but fewer than ten. This chain links TRBV15 with TRBJ2-1; D call uncertain. This CDR3 region has 13 residues. Per germline, CDR1 LNHNV and CDR2 YYDKDF (reference sequence). Trimming took off 0 bases at V and 6 bases at J, with 6 bases between the two ends. The CDR3 here is CATSRDLANEQFF. For the CDR3, the DNA is TGTGCCACCAGCAGAGATTTGGCCAATGAGCAGTTCTTC.

The table lists this clone with a few counts. At one of its ends the junction is not consistent with the germline gene, which may arise from a read error. The chain links TRBV18 to TRBJ1-6; 7 bases map to TRBD1. The CDR3 sequence is 16 residues long. Germline lookup yields CDR1 KGHSH and CDR2 LQKENI. The CDR3 loop is CASSTPMTGRSSPLHF. Written as DNA, the CDR3 is TGTGCCAGCTCAACACCGATGACAGGGAGGAGTTCACCCCTCCACTTT.

V usage is TRBV6-5 and J usage is TRBJ2-3; 9 bases are a match to TRBD1. Germline CDR1 reads MNHEY; CDR2 reads SVGAGI. With V trimmed by 4 bases and J by 1 base, 6 bases remained unmatched. The CDR3 spans 16 residues. The CDR3 DNA is TGTGCCAGCAGTTTACAGGGGGCTGGACGCACAGATACGCAGTATTTT. Amino acid sequence: CASSLQGAGRTDTQYF.

This clone has just a few counts. This chain connects TRBV7-2 to TRBJ1-5; the D is unclear. This CDR3 is 13 amino acids long. V was pared by 6 bases and J by 3 bases, with 9 bases between. Germline CDR1 is SGHTA and CDR2 is FQGNSA. The CDR3 spells CASSADHNQPQHF. CDR3 in DNA: TGTGCCAGCAGTGCAGATCACAATCAGCCCCAGCATTTT.